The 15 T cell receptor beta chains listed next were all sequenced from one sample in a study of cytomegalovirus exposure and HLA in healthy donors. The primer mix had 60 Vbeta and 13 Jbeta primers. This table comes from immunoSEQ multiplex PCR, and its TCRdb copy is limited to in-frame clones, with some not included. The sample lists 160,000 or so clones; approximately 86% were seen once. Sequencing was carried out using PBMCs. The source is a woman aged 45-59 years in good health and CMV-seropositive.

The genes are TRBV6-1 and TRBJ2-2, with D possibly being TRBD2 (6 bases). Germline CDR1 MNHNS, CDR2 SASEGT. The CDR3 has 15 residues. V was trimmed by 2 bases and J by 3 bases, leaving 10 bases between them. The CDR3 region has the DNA TGTGCCAGCAGTGAATACGGGGGTCACACCGGGGAGCTGTTTTTT. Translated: CASSEYGGHTGELFF.

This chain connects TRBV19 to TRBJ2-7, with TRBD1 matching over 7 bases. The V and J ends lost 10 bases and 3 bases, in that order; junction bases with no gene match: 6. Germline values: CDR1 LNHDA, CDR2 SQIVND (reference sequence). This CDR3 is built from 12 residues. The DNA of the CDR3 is TGTGCCACCGGGGACAGCCTCTACGAGCAGTACTTC. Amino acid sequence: CATGDSLYEQYF.

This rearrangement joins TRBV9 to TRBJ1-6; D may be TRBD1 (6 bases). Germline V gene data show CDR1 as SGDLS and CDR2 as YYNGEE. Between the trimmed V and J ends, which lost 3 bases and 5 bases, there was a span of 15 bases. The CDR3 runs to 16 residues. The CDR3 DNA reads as TGTGCCAGCAGCGCAACAGGGCTTGCGCATAATTCACCCCTCCACTTT. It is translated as CASSATGLAHNSPLHF.

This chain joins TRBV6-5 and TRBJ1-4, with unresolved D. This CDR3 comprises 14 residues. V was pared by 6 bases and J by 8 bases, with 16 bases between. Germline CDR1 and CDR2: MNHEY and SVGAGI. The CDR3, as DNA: TGTGCCAGCAGAAAACTAGACGTTCGCGAAAAACTGTTTTTT. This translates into CASRKLDVREKLFF.

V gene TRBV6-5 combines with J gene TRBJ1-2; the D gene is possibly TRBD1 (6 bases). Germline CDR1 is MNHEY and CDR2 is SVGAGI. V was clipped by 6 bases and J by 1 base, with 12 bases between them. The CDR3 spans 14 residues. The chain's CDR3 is CASRQGQFNYGYTF. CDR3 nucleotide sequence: TGTGCCAGCAGGCAAGGACAGTTTAACTATGGCTACACCTTC.

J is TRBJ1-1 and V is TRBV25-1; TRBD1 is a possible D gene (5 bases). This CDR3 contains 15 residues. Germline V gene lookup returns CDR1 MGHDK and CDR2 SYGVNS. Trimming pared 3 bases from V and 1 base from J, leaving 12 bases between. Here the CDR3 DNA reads TGTGCCAGCAGTGACTCAGGGTTGGGGAACACTGAAGCTTTCTTT. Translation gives CASSDSGLGNTEAFF.

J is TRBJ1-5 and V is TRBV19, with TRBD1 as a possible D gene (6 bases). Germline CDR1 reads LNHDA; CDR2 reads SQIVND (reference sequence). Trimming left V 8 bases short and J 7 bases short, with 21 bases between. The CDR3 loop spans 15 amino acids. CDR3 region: CASGNRARVPQPQHF. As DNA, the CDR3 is TGTGCCAGTGGGAACAGGGCCCGGGTGCCCCAGCCCCAGCATTTT.

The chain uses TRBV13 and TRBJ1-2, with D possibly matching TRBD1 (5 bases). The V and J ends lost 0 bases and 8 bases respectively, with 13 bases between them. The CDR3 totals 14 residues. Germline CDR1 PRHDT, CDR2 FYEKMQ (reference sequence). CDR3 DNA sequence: TGTGCCAGCAGCTTAGGACAGACCCAGGGAGGCTACACCTTC. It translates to CASSLGQTQGGYTF.

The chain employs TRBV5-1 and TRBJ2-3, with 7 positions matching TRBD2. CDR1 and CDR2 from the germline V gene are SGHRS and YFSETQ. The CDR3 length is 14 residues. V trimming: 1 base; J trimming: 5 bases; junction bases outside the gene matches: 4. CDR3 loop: CASSLTAGEDTQYF. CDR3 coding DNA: TGCGCCAGCAGCTTGACGGCGGGGGAAGATACGCAGTATTTT.

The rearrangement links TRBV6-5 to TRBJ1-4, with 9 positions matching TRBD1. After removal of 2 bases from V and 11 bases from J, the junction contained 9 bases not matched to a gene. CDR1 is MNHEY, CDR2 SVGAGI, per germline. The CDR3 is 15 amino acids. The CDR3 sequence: CASSYDGTGSEKLFF. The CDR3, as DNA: TGTGCCAGCAGTTACGACGGGACAGGGAGTGAGAAACTGTTTTTT.

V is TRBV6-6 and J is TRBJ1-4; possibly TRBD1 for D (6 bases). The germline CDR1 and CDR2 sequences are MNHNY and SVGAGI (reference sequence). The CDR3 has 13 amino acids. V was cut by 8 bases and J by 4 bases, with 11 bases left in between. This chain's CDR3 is CASPWGRNEKLFF. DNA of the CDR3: TGTGCCAGCCCCTGGGGGCGTAATGAAAAACTGTTTTTT.

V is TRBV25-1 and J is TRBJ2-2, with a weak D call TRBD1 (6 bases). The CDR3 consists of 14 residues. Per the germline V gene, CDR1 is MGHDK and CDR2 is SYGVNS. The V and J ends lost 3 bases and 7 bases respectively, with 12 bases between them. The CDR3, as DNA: TGTGCCAGCAGTGAGGGACATTCTAACGGGGAGCTGTTTTTT. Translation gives CASSEGHSNGELFF.

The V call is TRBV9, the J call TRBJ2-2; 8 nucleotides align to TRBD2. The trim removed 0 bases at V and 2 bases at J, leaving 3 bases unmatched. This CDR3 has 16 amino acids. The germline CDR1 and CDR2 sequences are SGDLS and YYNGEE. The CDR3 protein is CASSVGSGANTGELFF. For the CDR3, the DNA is TGTGCCAGCAGCGTAGGTAGCGGGGCCAACACCGGGGAGCTGTTTTTT. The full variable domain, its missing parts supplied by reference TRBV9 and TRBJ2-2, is DSGVTQTPKHLITATGQRVTLRCSPRSGDLSVYWYQQSLDQGLQFLIQYYNGEERAKGNILERFSAQQFPDLHSELNLSSLELGDSALYFCASSVGSGANTGELFFGEGSRLTVL.

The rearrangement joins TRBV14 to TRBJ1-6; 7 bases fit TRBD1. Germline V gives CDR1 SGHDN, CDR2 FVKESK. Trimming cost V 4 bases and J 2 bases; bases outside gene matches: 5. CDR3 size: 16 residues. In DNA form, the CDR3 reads TGTGCCAGCAGCCGAGTTGGACAGGCCTATAATTCACCCCTCCACTTT. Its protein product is CASSRVGQAYNSPLHF.

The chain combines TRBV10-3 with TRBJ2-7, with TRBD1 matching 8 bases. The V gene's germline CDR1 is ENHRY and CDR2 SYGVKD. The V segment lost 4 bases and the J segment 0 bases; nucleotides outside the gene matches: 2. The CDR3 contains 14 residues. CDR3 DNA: TGTGCCATCAGTGGGACAGGGAGCTCCTACGAGCAGTACTTC. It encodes CAISGTGSSYEQYF.